The rows below give T cell receptor beta chains drawn from one sample of a study of blood T cells in healthy people across ages. TCRdb passed the 5' RACE reads through MiXCR, listing each CDR3 protein once. The sample records around 580,000 distinct CDR3 sequences, around 48% being singletons. The sample comprised blood. The receptor set was obtained from a man older than 75 in good health. Each CDR3 is given with its conserved first and last residue. The D gene is left open where the match is weak. Clone size is stated in some rows and not others, as once, few, many or a class when expanded.

J gene	V gene	D gene	clone size	CDR3 DNA	CDR3 protein
TRBJ2-6	TRBV9	TRBD1	.	TGTGCCAGCAGCACATGGACAGGGGCGCTGTCTGGGGCCAACGTCCTGACTTTC	CASSTWTGALSGANVLTF
TRBJ2-3	TRBV4-3	.	.	TGCGCCAGCAGCCAAGATAGCCAGAGCGATACGCAGTATTTT	CASSQDSQSDTQYF
TRBJ1-2	TRBV7-2	.	.	TGTGCCAGCAGCTTGGGACCGAGTAACTATGGCTACACCTTC	CASSLGPSNYGYTF
TRBJ1-6	TRBV6-6	.	few	TGTGCCAGCAGTTACGGATTGAGTTCACCCCTCCACTTT	CASSYGLSSPLHF
TRBJ2-3	TRBV7-7	.	once	TGTGCCAGCAGCTTAGGTCGGCGAGATACGCAGTATTTT	CASSLGRRDTQYF
TRBJ2-7	TRBV20-1	.	few	TGCAGTGTTCGGACAGCAATTCGCGAGCAGTACTTC	CSVRTAIREQYF
TRBJ2-5	TRBV7-2	TRBD1	few	TGTGCCAGCAGCGGAACGGGACAGCAAGAGACCCAGTACTTC	CASSGTGQQETQYF
TRBJ2-7	TRBV7-2	.	.	TGTGCCAGCAGCTTAGCGGGAGGTAACGAGCAGTACTTC	CASSLAGGNEQYF
TRBJ2-1	TRBV4-3	TRBD2	.	TGCGCCAGCAGCCTGGAGCGGGGGGCCTACAATGAGCAGTTCTTC	CASSLERGAYNEQFF
TRBJ2-3	TRBV29-1	.	.	TGCAGCGACCTCCGGGTTCCGGGACTTTTCACAGATACGCAGTATTTT	CSDLRVPGLFTDTQYF
TRBJ2-1	TRBV7-9	.	.	TGTGCCAGCAGCTTATGGGGGGATAGTGAGCAGTTCTTC	CASSLWGDSEQFF
TRBJ2-3	TRBV28	.	.	TGTGCCAGCAGGGTTGGCGGGGCAACAACAGATACGCAGTATTTT	CASRVGGATTDTQYF
TRBJ1-2	TRBV20-1	TRBD1	once	TGCAGTGCTGTCCAGGGGGCGGTGAACTATGGCTACACCTTC	CSAVQGAVNYGYTF
TRBJ1-6	TRBV4-2	.	.	TGTGCCAGCAGCCGAAGGGTGGGGCAGATGGATTCACCCCTCCACTTT	CASSRRVGQMDSPLHF
TRBJ1-4	TRBV29-1	.	few	TGCAGCGTACGTGTGGCAACTAATGAAAAACTGTTTTTT	CSVRVATNEKLFF
TRBJ2-1	TRBV11-3	.	once	TGTGCCAGCAGCCCCGTGAGTGGGGTTCCGTTCTTC	CASSPVSGVPFF
TRBJ1-2	TRBV20-1	TRBD1	few	TGCAGTGCTTTTGTCCGGGACAGCTACTTCTATGGCTACACCTTC	CSAFVRDSYFYGYTF
TRBJ2-7	TRBV29-1	TRBD1	many	TGCAGCGTTCGGGGACAGATCTACGAGCAGTACTTC	CSVRGQIYEQYF
TRBJ2-1	TRBV7-9	TRBD1	.	TGTGCCAGCATTCCGGGACAGGGGGCGCTGGCTGAGCAGTTCTTC	CASIPGQGALAEQFF
TRBJ1-1	TRBV20-1	.	.	TGCAGTGCTAGGGAGGGGGGGTGGACTGAAGCTTTCTTT	CSAREGGWTEAFF
TRBJ2-1	TRBV5-1	.	.	TGCGCCAGCAGCCTGGATACCGGGAGTTTTAATGAGCAGTTCTTC	CASSLDTGSFNEQFF
TRBJ2-5	TRBV29-1	TRBD2	.	TGCAGCGTAGAGAGGCTAGCGGGGGCCCGACAAGAGACCCAGTACTTC	CSVERLAGARQETQYF
TRBJ2-7	TRBV3-1	TRBD1	few	TGTGCCAGCAGCCAAACGGACAGGGTCTCCGAGCAGTACTTC	CASSQTDRVSEQYF
TRBJ1-5	TRBV4-2	.	few	TGTGCCAGCAGCCAAGATGCGTCTCAGCCCCAGCATTTT	CASSQDASQPQHF
TRBJ2-5	TRBV7-2	.	few	TGTGCCAGCAGCCTCGGTGGGGCGGGGTTACAAGAGACCCAGTACTTC	CASSLGGAGLQETQYF
TRBJ2-1	TRBV21-1	.	.	TGTGCCAGCAGCAAAAGTACCAGGAACAATGAGCAGTTCTTC	CASSKSTRNNEQFF
TRBJ2-1	TRBV7-2	TRBD2	.	TGTGCCAGCAGCTTTACCGTCGGACCCCGGGGGGACTACAATGAGCAGTTCTTC	CASSFTVGPRGDYNEQFF
TRBJ2-5	TRBV6-1	TRBD1	.	TGTGCCAGCAATCGGGACAGGGATTTGGAGACCCAGTACTTC	CASNRDRDLETQYF
TRBJ2-1	TRBV18	TRBD1	.	TGTGCCAGCTCACCAAACAGGGGGCAGAAGTTCTTC	CASSPNRGQKFF
TRBJ2-7	TRBV2	.	.	TGTGCCAGCAGTGAATGGAACTACGAGCAGTACTTC	CASSEWNYEQYF
TRBJ2-1	TRBV6-6	.	many	TGTGCCAGCAGTTACCGGGACAGTCTGGGGGGGAATGAGCAGTTCTTC	CASSYRDSLGGNEQFF
TRBJ2-2	TRBV29-1	TRBD2	.	TGCAGCGTTGATATAGGACTAGCCCGGGGAGGGGAGCTGTTTTTT	CSVDIGLARGGELFF
TRBJ2-1	TRBV11-2	TRBD2	.	TGTGCCAGCAGCTCTGGACTAGCGGGTACCCGTTCCTACAATGAGCAGTTCTTC	CASSSGLAGTRSYNEQFF
TRBJ2-7	TRBV4-3	TRBD2	.	TGCGCCGGCAGCCAAGGGAGGGACGGGAGATACGAGCAGTACTTC	CAGSQGRDGRYEQYF
TRBJ2-7	TRBV15	.	few	TGTGCCACCAGCAGAGTACGAAACGAGCAGTACTTC	CATSRVRNEQYF
TRBJ2-3	TRBV28	.	.	TGTGCCAGCAGTATCCCTGGACAGACAGATACGCAGTATTTT	CASSIPGQTDTQYF
TRBJ2-7	TRBV20-1	TRBD1	.	TGCAGTGCTAGAGATGGGACAGGAACCTACGAGCAGTACTTC	CSARDGTGTYEQYF
TRBJ2-5	TRBV28	.	.	TGTGCCAGCAGGGACAGCACTAAAGAGACCCAGTACTTC	CASRDSTKETQYF
TRBJ2-5	TRBV7-2	TRBD1	.	TGTGCCAGCAGCTATCTCCCCAGGGGGCGCGGCTGGGAGACCCAGTACTTC	CASSYLPRGRGWETQYF
TRBJ2-6	TRBV2	.	.	TGTGCCGGCACTGTTTACGCCTCCTCTGGGGCCAACGTCCTGACTTTC	CAGTVYASSGANVLTF
TRBJ1-4	TRBV7-9	.	.	TGTGCCAGCAGCTTACGGGGCAGCGCGACGACTAATGAAAAACTGTTTTTT	CASSLRGSATTNEKLFF
TRBJ2-7	TRBV29-1	TRBD2	many	TGCAGCGTGGGAACCGGGGGGACCTACGAGCAGTACTTC	CSVGTGGTYEQYF
TRBJ2-1	TRBV20-1	.	.	TGCAGTGCTTCCCACCGGGGCAATGAGCAGTTCTTC	CSASHRGNEQFF